The rows below give T cell receptor beta chains drawn from one sample of a study of shared clonotypes between healthy human individuals. Generated by immunoSEQ multiplex PCR, the TCRdb table keeps only in-frame clones and is missing some. The sample holds 2 million to 2.5 million clones, under 97% seen once. The sample was naive CD4+ T cells sorted from blood. The receptors derive from a man younger than 35 in good health. Each CDR3 is given with its conserved first and last residue. The D gene is left open where the match is weak. Some rows mark clone size as missing; the rest say once, few, many or name a class of expanded clone.

clone size	V gene	J gene	D gene	CDR3 protein	CDR3 DNA
NA	TRBV30	TRBJ2-3	NA	CAWGSNTDTQYF	TGTGCCTGGGGCAGCAACACAGATACGCAGTATTTT
NA	TRBV5-4	TRBJ2-5	TRBD2	CASRGLAGAETQYF	TGTGCCAGCAGGGGACTAGCGGGAGCGGAGACCCAGTACTTC
NA	TRBV5-1	TRBJ2-5	TRBD2	CASSLDGRGGRETQYF	TGCGCCAGCAGCTTGGATGGCCGGGGGGGCCGGGAGACCCAGTACTTC
NA	TRBV6-5	TRBJ1-2	NA	CASNQGPSYGYTF	TGTGCCAGCAACCAGGGACCCTCCTATGGCTACACCTTC
NA	TRBV30	TRBJ1-5	NA	CAWRGPGNQPQHF	TGTGCCTGGAGGGGCCCGGGAAATCAGCCCCAGCATTTT
NA	TRBV6-6	TRBJ2-1	NA	CASRNHLGNEQFF	TGTGCCAGCAGAAACCACCTAGGCAATGAGCAGTTCTTC
once	TRBV5-4	TRBJ1-1	NA	CASRPDLITNTEAFF	TGTGCCAGCAGACCGGACCTGATTACGAACACTGAAGCTTTCTTT
NA	TRBV5-1	TRBJ1-2	NA	CASSSAVGNYGYTF	TGCGCCAGCAGCTCTGCTGTGGGGAACTATGGCTACACCTTC
NA	TRBV28	TRBJ2-5	NA	CASSFPQGGSQETQYF	TGTGCCAGCAGTTTCCCGCAGGGGGGTTCCCAAGAGACCCAGTACTTC
NA	TRBV30	TRBJ1-4	NA	CAWSVGQGGEKLFF	TGTGCCTGGAGTGTAGGCCAGGGCGGCGAAAAACTGTTTTTT
NA	TRBV7-9	TRBJ2-7	NA	CASSFATAGAYEQYF	TGTGCCAGCAGCTTCGCGACAGCTGGTGCCTACGAGCAGTACTTC
NA	TRBV30	TRBJ2-7	NA	CAWSVARRDYEQYF	TGTGCCTGGAGTGTCGCCCGACGGGACTACGAGCAGTACTTC
NA	TRBV13	TRBJ2-5	TRBD2	CASSLVRGAQETQYF	TGTGCCAGCAGCTTAGTGCGGGGGGCCCAAGAGACCCAGTACTTC
NA	TRBV28	TRBJ1-5	NA	CASSFSGAGSNQPQHF	TGTGCCAGCAGTTTCTCTGGGGCAGGGTCCAATCAGCCCCAGCATTTT
once	TRBV2	TRBJ2-1	NA	CASSSSGYNEQFF	TGTGCCAGCTCGAGTTCAGGGTACAATGAGCAGTTCTTC
NA	TRBV2	TRBJ2-6	NA	CASSGARGANVLTF	TGTGCCAGCAGTGGAGCTCGAGGGGCCAACGTCCTGACTTTC
NA	TRBV30	TRBJ1-1	TRBD1	CAWNGQGLNTEAFF	TGTGCCTGGAATGGACAGGGGCTTAACACTGAAGCTTTCTTT
NA	TRBV11-1	TRBJ1-5	NA	CASTSPTSNQPQHF	TGTGCCAGCACCTCCCCTACTAGCAATCAGCCCCAGCATTTT
once	TRBV6-1	TRBJ2-4	NA	CASRITELAKNIQYF	TGTGCCAGTCGGATAACAGAGCTAGCCAAAAACATTCAGTACTTC
NA	TRBV7-9	TRBJ1-4	NA	CASSLAAGIGEKLFF	TGTGCCAGCAGCTTAGCGGCGGGGATCGGTGAAAAACTGTTTTTT
NA	TRBV19	TRBJ1-5	NA	CASSVNNQPQHF	TGTGCCAGTAGTGTAAACAATCAGCCCCAGCATTTT
once	TRBV19	TRBJ1-1	NA	CASSTAGPEAFF	TGTGCCAGTAGTACTGCAGGACCTGAAGCTTTCTTT
NA	TRBV19	TRBJ2-5	TRBD2	CASSILETSGQETQYF	TGTGCCAGTAGTATCCTGGAAACTAGCGGCCAAGAGACCCAGTACTTC
NA	TRBV2	TRBJ2-5	NA	CASSEVGLETQYF	TGTGCCAGCAGTGAAGTCGGACTTGAGACCCAGTACTTC